Given below is one T cell receptor beta chain in context. Germline CDR1 is MGHRA and CDR2 is YSYEKL. V was trimmed by 0 bases and J by 7 bases, leaving 12 bases between them. The CDR3 is 14 residues long. This entry is derived from a study of control samples from healthy donors and cancer patients. Produced via immunoSEQ multiplex PCR; TCRdb's table is partial and in-frame only. The sample yields about 170,000 clones, 88% seen once. The sample consisted of blood. This clonotype was obtained from a woman in her twenties or thirties in good health. V is TRBV4-1 and J is TRBJ1-2; D uncertain. The CDR3 nucleotides are TGCGCCAGCAGCCAAGAAGGGAGGAAGGCTGGCTACACCTTC. It encodes CASSQEGRKAGYTF.